Sequencing of this T cell receptor beta chain was carried out in a study of CD8 T cells in ankylosing spondylitis. General study points: Blood from ankylosing spondylitis patients appeared to carry a characteristic roughly 8-variant TCR beta motif. The clones that were linked to disease were reported to be significantly enriched in matched synovial fluid samples from ankylosing spondylitis patients.

The J segment lost 6 bases and the V segment lost 3 bases, leaving 6 bases of the junction unmatched. The CDR3 totals 14 residues. Looked up from germline, CDR1 is SGDLS and CDR2 is YYNGEE. A quantitative 5'-RACE method, one with molecular barcodes, was used to make TCR beta libraries. Each CDR3 protein is one row after TCRdb ran MiXCR on the 5' RACE reads. Among 350,000 to 400,000 distinct CDR3 sequences, 20% to 25% were seen once, and the ten largest hold over 10%. As for this clonotype: Antigen: not known.

The rearrangement uses TRBV9 and TRBJ2-4; 7 positions match TRBD1. Material for sequencing was blood, either unsorted or a sorted T cell fraction (not recorded which). This receptor was taken from a male donor with ankylosing spondylitis or in good health (not recorded which). The DNA for the CDR3 is TGTGCCAGCAGCGGACAGGGTTATGGAAACATTCAGTACTTC. Its protein is CASSGQGYGNIQYF.